Listed here are 26 T cell receptor beta chains from one sample, sequenced in a study of identical twins. TCRdb used MiXCR to reprocess the 5' RACE reads, holding one entry per CDR3 protein. The sample holds around 550,000 distinct CDR3 sequences; approximately 14% are singletons and the top ten take about 0.4%. This sample was also put to use in a study of yellow fever vaccine responses in identical twins.

The specimen sequenced was CD4+ T cells sorted from blood. The receptor set was obtained from a woman aged 18-29 years in good health.

The V and J genes are TRBV12-3 or TRBV12-4 and TRBJ2-7; no clear D. Trimming removed 4 bases from V and 7 bases from J, with 11 bases in between. This CDR3 contains 12 residues. This CDR3 reads CASSSTTAEQYF. The CDR3 DNA reads as TGTGCCAGCAGTTCTACGACGGCTGAGCAGTACTTC.

The genes are TRBV10-2 and TRBJ2-7; tentative D call: TRBD1 (6 bases). V lost 2 bases and J lost 3, with 11 bases in between. CDR3 length: 14 amino acids. From germline, CDR1 is WSHSY and CDR2 SAAADI. CDR3 bases: TGCGCCAGCAGTGAGCCACAGGGATACTACGAGCAGTACGTC. Translation: CASSEPQGYYEQYV.

The chain uses TRBV11-3 and TRBJ2-1, with TRBD2 identical over 11 bases. The CDR3 is 16 residues long. Germline assignment: CDR1 SGHNT and CDR2 YENEEA. V trimming: 4 bases; J trimming: 8 bases; junction bases outside the gene matches: 10. The CDR3 bases are TGTGCCAGCAGCTCTACCGGGACTAGCGGAAGGGATGAGCAGTTCTTC. Translation: CASSSTGTSGRDEQFF.

The chain uses TRBV5-1 and TRBJ2-3; 7 nucleotides line up with TRBD2. Germline lookup yields CDR1 SGHRS and CDR2 YFSETQ. The J segment lost 1 base and the V segment lost 7 bases, leaving 12 bases of the junction unmatched. The CDR3 consists of 16 residues. CDR3 nucleotide sequence: TGCGCCAGCGGGCAAGGGAGGGGCCCCGGCACAGATACGCAGTATTTT. Protein sequence: CASGQGRGPGTDTQYF.

This clonotype occurred a few times. This chain joins TRBV3-1 and TRBJ2-1; TRBD1 agrees at 7 bases. CDR1 is LGHDT, CDR2 YNNKEL, per germline (reference sequence). CDR3 size: 16 residues. The junction had 23 bases not matched to a gene; V was cut back by 7 bases and J by 14 bases. This CDR3 is CASTPSGGSVSGLEFF. For the CDR3, the DNA is TGTGCCAGCACCCCGTCAGGGGGTTCTGTTTCAGGTTTGGAGTTCTTC.

This clonotype was seen at least ten times. This sequence joins TRBV29-1 and TRBJ2-7; 13 bases fit TRBD2. The length of the CDR3 is 15 residues. Germline values: CDR1 SQVTM, CDR2 ANQGSEA. V trimming: 3 bases; J trimming: 5 bases; junction bases outside the gene matches: 7. The CDR3, as DNA: TGCAGCGTTGAGGCTTCAGGACTAGCGGGAGACGAGCAGTACTTC. Encoded protein: CSVEASGLAGDEQYF.

J is TRBJ2-2 and V is TRBV2, with D uncertain. This CDR3 has 13 amino acids. Germline-derived CDR1 and CDR2 are SNHLY and FYNNEI. The germline V and J ends were trimmed by 5 bases and 5 bases, with 9 bases remaining between them. This CDR3 is CASSSGWTGELFF. CDR3 coding DNA: TGTGCCAGCAGTTCTGGGTGGACCGGGGAGCTGTTTTTT. Full variable domain (remainder filled in from reference TRBV2 and TRBJ2-2): EPEVTQTPSHQVTQMGQEVILRCVPISNHLYFYWYRQILGQKVEFLVSFYNNEISEKSEIFDDQFSVERPDGSNFTLKIRSTKLEDSAMYFCASSSGWTGELFFGEGSRLTVL.

This clonotype appeared a few times. The chain combines TRBV11-2 with TRBJ2-1; D gene uncertain. This CDR3 is built from 16 residues. Trimming took 5 bases from V and 5 from J, leaving 19 bases between them. Germline CDR1 SGHAT, CDR2 FQNNGV. CDR3 nucleotide sequence: TGTGCCAGCAGCCATCGCCGCCTCGGCTGGGACAATGAGCAGTTCTTC. Its protein is CASSHRRLGWDNEQFF.

This chain links TRBV5-4 with TRBJ2-2; perhaps TRBD1 as D (5 bases). This CDR3 is 15 amino acids long. Trimming left V 4 bases short and J 11 bases short, with 21 bases between. Germline assignment: CDR1 SGHNT and CDR2 YYREEE (reference sequence). The CDR3 here is CASSPETDSPDELFF. CDR3 in DNA: TGTGCCAGCAGCCCGGAGACAGATTCACCGGACGAGCTGTTTTTT.

This clonotype was counted between two and nine times. The chain joins TRBV10-1 to TRBJ2-7; unclear D gene. Per the germline V gene, CDR1 is WNHNN and CDR2 is SYGVQD (reference sequence). V lost 2 bases, J lost 4 bases, and 12 bases lay in between. The CDR3 runs to 14 residues. The CDR3 reads CASSEGLGSYEQYF. In DNA, the CDR3 is TGCGCCAGCAGTGAGGGTTTGGGCAGTTACGAGCAGTACTTC.

This clonotype was detected many times. The V and J genes are TRBV12-3 or TRBV12-4 and TRBJ1-2; D gene uncertain. There are 13 residues in the CDR3. V was pared by 3 bases and J by 5 bases, with 10 bases between. For the CDR3, the DNA is TGTGCCAGCAGTTTGTTGACGGGGTATGGCTACACCTTC. Translating it yields CASSLLTGYGYTF.

The chain employs TRBV11-3 and TRBJ2-3, with 7 positions matching TRBD1. V dropped 1 base and J dropped 5; count of bases not matched to a gene: 6. This CDR3 spans 15 amino acids. The V gene's germline CDR1 is SGHNT and CDR2 YENEEA. The DNA for the CDR3 is TGTGCCAGCAGCTTAGGAGGACAGGCGAAAGATACGCAGTATTTT. Protein: CASSLGGQAKDTQYF. Drawing the rest from reference TRBV11-3 and TRBJ2-3, the complete variable domain is EAGVVQSPRYKIIEKKQPVAFWCNPISGHNTLYWYLQNLGQGPELLIRYENEEAVDDSQLPKDRFSAERLKGVDSTLKIQPAELGDSAVYLCASSLGGQAKDTQYFGPGTRLTVL.

In its sample, this clonotype was seen a few times. The chain joins TRBV12-3 or TRBV12-4 to TRBJ2-1, with 9 nucleotides matching TRBD2. With 4 bases clipped from V and 4 bases from J, the junction kept 8 bases outside the gene matches. The CDR3 runs 16 residues. CDR3 residues: CASSSGLAELYNEQFF. In DNA form, the CDR3 reads TGTGCCAGCAGTTCGGGACTAGCAGAGTTATACAATGAGCAGTTCTTC.

This clonotype turned up a few times. The rearrangement uses TRBV4-1 and TRBJ2-2, with no clear D. The CDR3 covers 14 residues. V shed 2 bases and J shed 5 bases, with 9 bases lying between them. Germline loops: CDR1 MGHRA, CDR2 YSYEKL. The CDR3: CASSQFNPTGELFF. The CDR3 nucleotides are TGCGCCAGCAGCCAATTCAATCCTACCGGGGAGCTGTTTTTT.

This clonotype was observed a handful of times. CDR3 in amino acids: CASSLGRTPGTEAFF. CDR3 DNA sequence: TGCGCCAGCAGCTTGGGTCGCACGCCTGGCACTGAAGCTTTCTTT. The gene calls are TRBV5-1 and TRBJ1-1; D is uncertain. Germline V lookup: CDR1 SGHRS, CDR2 YFSETQ. The V end was cut by 0 bases, the J end by 4 bases, with 13 bases between. The CDR3 has 15 amino acids.

This clonotype was seen a few times. The rearrangement uses TRBV19 and TRBJ1-1; D ambiguous. This CDR3 is built from 17 residues. Germline CDR1 reads LNHDA; CDR2 reads SQIVND (reference sequence). V was pared by 4 bases and J by 1 base, with 19 bases between. In DNA, the CDR3 is TGTGCCAGTAGTACCGACCCACGGAGGGCCACGAACACTGAAGCTTTCTTT. It is translated as CASSTDPRRATNTEAFF. Supplemented by reference TRBV19 and TRBJ1-1, the full variable domain reads DGGITQSPKYLFRKEGQNVTLSCEQNLNHDAMYWYRQDPGQGLRLIYYSQIVNDFQKGDIAEGYSVSREKKESFPLTVTSAQKNPTAFYLCASSTDPRRATNTEAFFGQGTRLTVV.

This clonotype was counted between two and nine times. The CDR3 spells CSARDLEDTIYF. The CDR3 DNA follows: TGCAGTGCTAGAGATTTGGAGGACACCATATATTTT. The genes are TRBV20-1 and TRBJ1-3; D not resolved. CDR1 and CDR2 (germline): DFQATT, SNEGSKA (reference sequence). This CDR3 region has 12 residues. V lost 0 bases to trimming and J lost 8 bases, with 8 bases between them.

The chain employs TRBV12-3 or TRBV12-4 and TRBJ2-7; D gene unclear. CDR3 length: 13 amino acids. V lost 2 bases and J 4 bases, leaving 9 bases between the germline ends. CDR3 loop: CASSLNSQYEQYF. The CDR3 coding sequence is TGTGCCAGCAGTTTAAATTCCCAGTACGAGCAGTACTTC.

The rearrangement joins TRBV12-3 or TRBV12-4 to TRBJ2-3, with D unresolved. Trimming took off 6 bases at V and 4 bases at J, with 20 bases between the two ends. The CDR3 is 16 residues long. CDR3 DNA: TGTGCCAGCAGCCCCCTGGGCCCGCTACGGGCAGATACGCAGTATTTT. It encodes CASSPLGPLRADTQYF.

The chain recombines TRBV24-1 with TRBJ2-3; TRBD1 agrees at 9 bases. The CDR3 has 13 amino acids. Germline loops: CDR1 KGHDR, CDR2 SFDVKD. V lost 7 bases, J lost 2 bases, and 0 bases stayed unmatched. The CDR3 region is CATRQGATDTQYF. CDR3 bases: TGTGCCACCAGACAGGGGGCCACAGATACGCAGTATTTT.

This clonotype was observed a few times. The CDR3 coding sequence is TGTGCCAGCAACCACAGGGGCACACAGGCACACAATGAGCAGTTCTTC. Residues: CASNHRGTQAHNEQFF. The gene calls are TRBV6-1 and TRBJ2-1; 7 bases line up with TRBD1. Germline loops: CDR1 MNHNS, CDR2 SASEGT. V was clipped by 7 bases and J by 5 bases; unmatched bases: 14. The CDR3 spans 16 residues.

This clonotype was found a few times. The chain employs TRBV6-5 and TRBJ2-2; 9 bases fit TRBD2. The trim removed 0 bases at V and 6 bases at J, leaving 8 bases unmatched. The CDR3 runs 17 residues. Germline CDR1 is MNHEY and CDR2 is SVGAGI. CDR3 protein: CASSYSFGSGRAGELFF. CDR3 coding DNA: TGTGCCAGCAGTTACTCGTTTGGTAGCGGGAGAGCCGGGGAGCTGTTTTTT.

This clonotype was picked up a small number of times. V and J are TRBV5-1 and TRBJ2-6; D is ambiguous. Germline CDR1 and CDR2: SGHRS and YFSETQ. The length of the CDR3 is 14 residues. Trimming pared 6 bases from V and 4 bases from J, leaving 11 bases between. The CDR3 coding sequence is TGCGCCAGCATGCATTCAGGAGGGGCCAACGTCCTGACTTTC. It is translated as CASMHSGGANVLTF.

This clonotype was picked up many times. The rearrangement links TRBV10-3 to TRBJ2-1, with unresolved D. This CDR3 has 16 amino acids. Germline V CDR1 and CDR2: ENHRY, SYGVKD. Trimming stripped 5 bases from V and 0 bases from J, with 14 bases between. The CDR3 nucleotides read TGTGCCATCAGTTCCCGACCCACAAGCTCCTACAATGAGCAGTTCTTC. It is translated as CAISSRPTSSYNEQFF.

This chain joins TRBV20-1 and TRBJ2-3; the D is unclear. The V end lost 1 base, the J end lost 0 bases, and 5 bases lay between the germline ends. Per germline, CDR1 DFQATT and CDR2 SNEGSKA (reference sequence). The CDR3 has 13 amino acids. This CDR3 is CSARAGSTDTQYF. In DNA form, the CDR3 reads TGCAGTGCTAGAGCTGGGAGCACAGATACGCAGTATTTT.

J is TRBJ2-5 and V is TRBV24-1; D tentatively fits TRBD1 or TRBD2 (7 bases each). The CDR3 has 14 residues. Germline V gene lookup returns CDR1 KGHDR and CDR2 SFDVKD. Trimming left V 6 bases short and J 4 bases short, with 14 bases between. CDR3 nucleotide sequence: TGTGCCACCAGTTTTGGCAGGGGGGGAGAGACCCAGTACTTC. Its protein product is CATSFGRGGETQYF.